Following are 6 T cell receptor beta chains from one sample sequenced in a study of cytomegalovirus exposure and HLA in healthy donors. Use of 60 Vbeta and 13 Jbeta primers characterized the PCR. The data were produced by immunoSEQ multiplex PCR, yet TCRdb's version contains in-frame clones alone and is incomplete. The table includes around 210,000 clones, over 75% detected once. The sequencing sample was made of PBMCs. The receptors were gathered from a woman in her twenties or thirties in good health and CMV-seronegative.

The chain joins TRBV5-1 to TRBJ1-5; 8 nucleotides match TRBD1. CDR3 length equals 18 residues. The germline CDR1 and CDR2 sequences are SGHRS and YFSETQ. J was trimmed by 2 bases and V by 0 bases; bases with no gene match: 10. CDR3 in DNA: TGCGCCAGCAGCTTGGGGCCAGGGGGCAATAGGGGCAATCAGCCCCAGCATTTT. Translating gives CASSLGPGGNRGNQPQHF.

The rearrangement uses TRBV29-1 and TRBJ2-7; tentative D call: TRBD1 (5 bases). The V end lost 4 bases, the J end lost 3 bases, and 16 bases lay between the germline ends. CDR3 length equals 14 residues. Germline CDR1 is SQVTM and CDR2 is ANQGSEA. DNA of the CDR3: TGCAGCGTTGCTCTCGGCACAGGCGGCTACGAGCAGTACTTC. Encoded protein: CSVALGTGGYEQYF.

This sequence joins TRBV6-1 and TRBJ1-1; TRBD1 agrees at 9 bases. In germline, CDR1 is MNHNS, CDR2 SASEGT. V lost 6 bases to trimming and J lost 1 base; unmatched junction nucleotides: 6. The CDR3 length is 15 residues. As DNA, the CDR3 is TGTGCCAGCAGACCGGGACAGGGAAGGAACACTGAAGCTTTCTTT. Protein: CASRPGQGRNTEAFF.

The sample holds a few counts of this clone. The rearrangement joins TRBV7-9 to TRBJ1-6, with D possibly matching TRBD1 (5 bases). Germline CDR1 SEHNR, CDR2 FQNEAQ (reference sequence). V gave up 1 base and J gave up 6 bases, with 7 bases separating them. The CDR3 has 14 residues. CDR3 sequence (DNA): TGTGCCAGCAGCTTAGAGGGGTTTAATTCACCCCTCCACTTT. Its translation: CASSLEGFNSPLHF.

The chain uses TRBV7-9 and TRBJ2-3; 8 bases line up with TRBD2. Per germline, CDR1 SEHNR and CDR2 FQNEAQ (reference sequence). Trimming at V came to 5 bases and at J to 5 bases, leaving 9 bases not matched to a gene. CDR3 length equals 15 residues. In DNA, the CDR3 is TGTGCCAGCAGCCCCGGGACTAGTGTGGAAGATACGCAGTATTTT. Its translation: CASSPGTSVEDTQYF.

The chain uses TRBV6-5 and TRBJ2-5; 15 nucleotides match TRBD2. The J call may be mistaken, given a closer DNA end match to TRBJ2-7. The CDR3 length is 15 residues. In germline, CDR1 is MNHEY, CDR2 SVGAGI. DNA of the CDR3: TGTGCCAGCAGCTGGACTAGCGGGAGGGGGTACGAGCAGTACTTC. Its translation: CASSWTSGRGYEQYF.